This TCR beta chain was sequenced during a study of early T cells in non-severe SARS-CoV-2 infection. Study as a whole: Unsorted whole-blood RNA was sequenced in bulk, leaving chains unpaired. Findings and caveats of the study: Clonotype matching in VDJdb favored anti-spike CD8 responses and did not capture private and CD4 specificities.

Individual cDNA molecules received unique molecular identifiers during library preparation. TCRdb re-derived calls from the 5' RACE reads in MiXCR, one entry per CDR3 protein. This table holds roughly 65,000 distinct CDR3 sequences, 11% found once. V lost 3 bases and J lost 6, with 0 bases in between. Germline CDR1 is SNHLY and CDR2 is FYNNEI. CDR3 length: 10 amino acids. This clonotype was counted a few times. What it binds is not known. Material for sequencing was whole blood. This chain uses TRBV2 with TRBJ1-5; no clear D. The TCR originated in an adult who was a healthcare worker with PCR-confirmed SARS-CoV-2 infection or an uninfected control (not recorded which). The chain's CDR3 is CASSDQPQHF. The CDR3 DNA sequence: TGTGCCAGCAGTGATCAGCCCCAGCATTTT.